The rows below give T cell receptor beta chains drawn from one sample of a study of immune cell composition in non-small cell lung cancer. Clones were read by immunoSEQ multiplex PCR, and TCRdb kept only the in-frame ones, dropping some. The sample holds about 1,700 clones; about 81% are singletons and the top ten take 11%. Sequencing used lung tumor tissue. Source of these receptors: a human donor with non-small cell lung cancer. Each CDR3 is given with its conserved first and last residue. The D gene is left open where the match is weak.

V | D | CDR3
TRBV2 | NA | CASSAGTLPNSPLHF
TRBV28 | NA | CASVNGASLLGDTQYF
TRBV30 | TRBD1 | CAWSVGQVHTGELFF
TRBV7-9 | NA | CASSRVDTQYF
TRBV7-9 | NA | CASSVSTGYTGELFF
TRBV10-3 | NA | CASRDLQETQYF
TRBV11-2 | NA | CASSRTQNTEAFF
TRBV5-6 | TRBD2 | CASLKGLAATDTQYF
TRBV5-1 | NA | CASSLDWGGGTEAFF
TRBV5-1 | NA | CASSLGPGANTGELFF
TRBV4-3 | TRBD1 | CASSQLVTGGSNEKLFF
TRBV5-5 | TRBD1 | CASSGPPSLQGYTEAFF
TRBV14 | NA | CASSQAQGMNSPLHF
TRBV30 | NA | CACEQGGGTDTQYF
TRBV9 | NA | CASSSWGQTGELFF
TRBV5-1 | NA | CASSGQSMNTEAFF
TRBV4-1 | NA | CASSQDYTFIQYF
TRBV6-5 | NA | CASRLGGGTGELFF
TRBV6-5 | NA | CASSQGLEGLNEQFF
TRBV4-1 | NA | CASSQEHGQSSWDTQYF
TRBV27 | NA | CASSLTLAGLSPLHF
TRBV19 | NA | CASSIGGTGANVLTF
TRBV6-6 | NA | CASSYNSNNEQFF
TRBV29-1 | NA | CSVYGLPYNEQFF
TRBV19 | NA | CASSTGSYEQYF
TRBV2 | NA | CASSVERTYNEQFF
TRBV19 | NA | CASSPRATREAGYTF
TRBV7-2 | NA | CASSYREQVEQFF
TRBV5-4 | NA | CASSQGGGSNYGYTF
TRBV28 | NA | CASSLETENSPLHF
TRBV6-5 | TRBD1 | CASSYGFRGKTQYF
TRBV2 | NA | CASRGLEKLFF
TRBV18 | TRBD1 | CASSQPGQGDTGELFF
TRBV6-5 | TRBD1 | CATGTGSTSQYF
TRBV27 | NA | CASRVGGGGQPQHF
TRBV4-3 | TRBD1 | CASSQAVPGQGVINTGELFF
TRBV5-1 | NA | CASSLRAGNNEQFF
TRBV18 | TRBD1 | CASSPPLPGGDGYTF
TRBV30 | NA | CALQPLIDGNTIYF
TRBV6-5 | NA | CASSLTTTGLQGYTF
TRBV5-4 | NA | CASSKQANTEAFF
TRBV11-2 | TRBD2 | CASSYSGGAGTQYF
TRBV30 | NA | CASEDPDTSNEKLFF
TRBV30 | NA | CAWSPNPRTANTQYF
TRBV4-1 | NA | CASSQVSQGGSPLHF
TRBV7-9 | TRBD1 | CASSQTGSPNTEAFF
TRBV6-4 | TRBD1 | CASGQGDTDTQYF
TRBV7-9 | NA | CASSLAGGGQPQHF
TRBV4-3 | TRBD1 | CASSQGRTGGVTEAFF
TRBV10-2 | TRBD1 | CASSESRTGTRYTF
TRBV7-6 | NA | CASSLGGGLQALHF
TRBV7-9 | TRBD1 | CASSADREYGYTF